A single sample gave rise to the 15 T cell receptor beta chains below, sequenced in a study of cytotoxic CD8 clonotypes in ibrutinib-treated CLL. TCRdb keeps only in-frame clones here, not all; method: immunoSEQ multiplex PCR. The data hold 150,000 to 200,000 clones, with more than 70% observed a single time. Sequencing used PBMCs, obtained at disease progression, from a patient treated with ibrutinib. The receptor source for this set is a human donor with chronic lymphocytic leukemia.

The J gene is TRBJ2-7, the V gene TRBV11-2, with D possibly being TRBD2 (5 bases). Germline assignment: CDR1 SGHAT and CDR2 FQNNGV. Between the trimmed V and J ends, which lost 1 base and 2 bases, there was a span of 12 bases. The CDR3 contains 15 residues. This CDR3 reads CASSLGLASTYEQYF. The CDR3 DNA sequence: TGTGCCAGCAGCTTAGGCCTAGCTTCCACCTACGAGCAGTACTTC.

This clone was detected a few times. J is TRBJ1-2 and V is TRBV28, with D uncertain. The CDR3 is 12 amino acids. Per the germline V gene, CDR1 is MDHEN and CDR2 is SYDVKM. V gave up 6 bases and J gave up 7 bases, with 12 bases separating them. CDR3 sequence (DNA): TGTGCCAGCAGGGCGGAACTAGGTGGCTACACCTTC. Protein product: CASRAELGGYTF.

The chain couples TRBV27 to TRBJ1-1, with D maybe TRBD1 (5 bases). From germline, CDR1 is MNHEY and CDR2 SMNVEV (reference sequence). Trimming removed 0 bases at V and 1 base at J, with 9 bases between. This CDR3 contains 15 residues. The CDR3 DNA is TGTGCCAGCAGTTTATCAGGGACGGCGAACACTGAAGCTTTCTTT. Residues: CASSLSGTANTEAFF.

The chain joins TRBV18 to TRBJ2-4, with D unresolved. CDR1 is KGHSH and CDR2 is LQKENI in the germline V gene. CDR3 length: 15 amino acids. Trimming took off 3 bases at V and 0 bases at J, with 9 bases between the two ends. CDR3 region: CASSPEPRAKNIQYF. The CDR3 DNA reads TGTGCCAGCTCACCCGAACCTAGAGCCAAAAACATTCAGTACTTC.

The gene calls are TRBV7-3 and TRBJ2-1; D not resolved. The V gene lost 5 bases and the J gene lost 5 bases, with 10 bases spanning the gap. Germline values: CDR1 SGHTA, CDR2 FQGTGA. The CDR3 spans 13 residues. CDR3 nucleotide sequence: TGTGCCAGCAGCCCCGGGCGAGACAATGAGCAGTTCTTC. This gives the protein CASSPGRDNEQFF.

The V call is TRBV29-1, the J call TRBJ2-5; a weak D match, TRBD2 (6 bases). V gave up 4 bases and J gave up 4 bases, with 16 bases separating them. This CDR3 comprises 14 residues. Germline loops: CDR1 SQVTM, CDR2 ANQGSEA. The CDR3 loop reads CSVGPGAGRETQYF. CDR3 DNA sequence: TGCAGCGTTGGCCCTGGGGCGGGGCGAGAGACCCAGTACTTC.

The chain joins TRBV7-6 to TRBJ2-2; a possible D gene is TRBD2 (5 bases). The CDR3 consists of 13 residues. Trimming stripped 5 bases from V and 6 bases from J, with 10 bases between. Germline V gene lookup returns CDR1 SGHVS and CDR2 FNYEAQ. CDR3 loop: CASSPRGPGELFF. The CDR3 nucleotides read TGTGCCAGCAGCCCCCGGGGTCCCGGGGAGCTGTTTTTT.

The CDR3 reads CASSLGAGGSNEQFF. The CDR3 DNA sequence: TGTGCCAGCAGCTTAGGCGCGGGAGGGAGTAATGAGCAGTTCTTC. The V gene is TRBV7-3, the J gene TRBJ2-1, with TRBD2 identical over 9 bases. The germline V gene has CDR1 SGHTA and CDR2 FQGTGA. V lost 2 bases, J lost 7 bases, and 6 bases stayed unmatched. This CDR3 region has 15 residues.

A few counts support this clone. This chain connects TRBV20-1 to TRBJ2-7, with D possibly matching TRBD1 (6 bases). The CDR3 runs to 11 residues. The V end was cut by 6 bases, the J end by 10 bases, with 16 bases between. Germline-derived CDR1 and CDR2 are DFQATT and SNEGSKA (reference sequence). The CDR3 sequence: CSAHKGGTQYF. The CDR3 DNA is TGCAGTGCCCATAAAGGGGGAACTCAGTACTTC.

The genes are TRBV4-3 and TRBJ2-7; D is uncertain. Trimming left V 4 bases short and J 0 bases short, with 10 bases between. The V gene's germline CDR1 is LGHNA and CDR2 YSLEER. This CDR3 has 14 residues. For the CDR3, the DNA is TGCGCCAGCAGCCTTTCCCACGTCTCCTACGAGCAGTACTTC. Translation gives CASSLSHVSYEQYF.

The chain combines TRBV21-1 with TRBJ2-7; the DNA was not compared with TRBD1, the D call given in the table. TRBV21-1 is a pseudogene locus. The CDR3 sequence is 14 residues long. CDR3 region: CASSSRDSTYEQYF. CDR3 DNA: TGTGCCAGCAGCTCCCGGGACAGCACCTACGAGCAGTACTTC.

This chain uses TRBV19 with TRBJ1-5; TRBD1 matches 7 bases. The CDR3 covers 16 residues. Losses at the gene ends were 7 bases for V and 4 bases for J; bases not matched to a gene: 13. Germline V gene sequence: CDR1 LNHDA, CDR2 SQIVND (reference sequence). The CDR3, as DNA: TGTGCCAGTACCTCCCAGAGACAGGGAGCGAATCAGCCCCAGCATTTT. Translation: CASTSQRQGANQPQHF.

The genes are TRBV7-9 and TRBJ1-1, with 7 bases matching TRBD1. The V gene end was trimmed by 5 bases and the J gene end by 1 base; junction bases not matched to a gene: 10. The CDR3 is 16 amino acids. Per the germline V gene, CDR1 is SEHNR and CDR2 is FQNEAQ (reference sequence). In DNA, the CDR3 is TGTGCCAGCAGCACCGGGACAGCGATAAAGAACACTGAAGCTTTCTTT. Protein: CASSTGTAIKNTEAFF.

This sequence joins TRBV6-1 and TRBJ1-1, with 7 positions matching TRBD1. CDR1 MNHNS and CDR2 SASEGT come from the germline V gene. The CDR3 length is 13 residues. The junction had 3 bases not matched to a gene; V was cut back by 5 bases and J by 3 bases. This CDR3 is CASSRQGYTEAFF. CDR3 nucleotide sequence: TGTGCCAGCAGTCGACAGGGTTACACTGAAGCTTTCTTT.

The rearrangement uses TRBV7-9 and TRBJ1-1; the D is unclear. The CDR3 totals 14 residues. V was cut by 0 bases and J by 4 bases, with 9 bases left in between. Germline V gene sequence: CDR1 SEHNR, CDR2 FQNEAQ (reference sequence). The CDR3 DNA sequence: TGTGCCAGCAGCTTAGCGCTGGATTTCACTGAAGCTTTCTTT. Translation: CASSLALDFTEAFF.